What follows are 29 T cell receptor beta chains derived from one specimen sequenced in a study of CD8 T cells in ankylosing spondylitis. These receptors have no known antigen. TCRdb re-called the 5' RACE reads through MiXCR, storing one row per CDR3 protein. The sample carries a few hundred thousand distinct CDR3 sequences, about 7% recorded once. Findings and caveats of the study: Fewer than 10 highly homologous variants formed a TCR beta motif that appeared characteristic of ankylosing spondylitis blood.

Sequencing was carried out using blood, either unsorted or a sorted T cell fraction (not recorded which). These receptors all come from a male donor with ankylosing spondylitis.

This clonotype was recorded a few times. This chain uses TRBV9 with TRBJ2-7; a weak D match, TRBD1 (5 bases). V dropped 4 bases and J dropped 5 bases, with 19 bases sitting between them. The CDR3 is 15 residues long. Germline V gene lookup returns CDR1 SGDLS and CDR2 YYNGEE. The CDR3 sequence: CASSLRGRAVNEQYF. The CDR3 DNA reads as TGTGCCAGCAGCCTAAGGGGCAGGGCAGTGAACGAGCAGTACTTC.

There are many counts of this clonotype. The chain carries TRBV7-9 and TRBJ1-6; D is ambiguous. The CDR3 has 12 residues. The germline V and J ends were trimmed by 5 bases and 10 bases, with 9 bases remaining between them. Germline V gene lookup returns CDR1 SEHNR and CDR2 FQNEAQ (reference sequence). The chain's CDR3 is CASSPGRSPLHF. In DNA, the CDR3 is TGTGCCAGCAGCCCCGGTCGGTCACCCCTCCACTTT.

This clonotype was picked up a small number of times. V gene TRBV5-4 combines with J gene TRBJ2-5; D call uncertain. This CDR3 comprises 13 residues. V was cut by 6 bases and J by 0 bases, with 9 bases left in between. Germline V gives CDR1 SGHNT, CDR2 YYREEE (reference sequence). CDR3 bases: TGTGCCAGCACCAACAGCTACCAAGAGACCCAGTACTTC. Its protein is CASTNSYQETQYF.

This clonotype has at least ten counts. This chain joins TRBV14 and TRBJ2-7; no reliable D call. V gave up 5 bases and J gave up 0 bases, with 11 bases separating them. This CDR3 region has 14 residues. Germline CDR1 and CDR2: SGHDN and FVKESK. The CDR3 protein is CASSDVLSSYEQYF. As DNA, the CDR3 is TGTGCCAGCAGCGACGTACTGAGCTCCTACGAGCAGTACTTC.

This clonotype was picked up many times. The V call is TRBV27, the J call TRBJ2-7; unclear D gene. The germline V gene has CDR1 MNHEY and CDR2 SMNVEV (reference sequence). CDR3 length equals 13 residues. Trimming pared 5 bases from V and 3 bases from J, leaving 11 bases between. The CDR3 is CASSERTSYEQYF. CDR3 sequence (DNA): TGTGCCAGCAGTGAAAGGACGAGCTACGAGCAGTACTTC.

This clonotype was seen ten or more times. A junction end diverges from the germline sequence, so it may reflect a read error. The chain combines TRBV24-1 with TRBJ2-1, with 9 bases identical to TRBD2. The CDR3 runs 13 residues. Germline CDR1 is KGHDR and CDR2 is SFDVKD. CDR3 DNA sequence: TGTGCCACCTGTGACGGACTAGCGTATGAGCAGTTCTTC. It yields the protein CATCDGLAYEQFF.

This chain joins TRBV19 and TRBJ2-7; perhaps TRBD2 as D (7 bases). This CDR3 has 13 amino acids. V was clipped by 3 bases and J by 3 bases, with 9 bases between them. Per germline, CDR1 LNHDA and CDR2 SQIVND (reference sequence). The CDR3 region is CASSIGGLYEQYF. The CDR3 region has the DNA TGTGCCAGTAGTATCGGGGGGCTCTACGAGCAGTACTTC.

This sequence joins TRBV5-4 and TRBJ2-5, with 11 positions matching TRBD2. This CDR3 comprises 19 residues. Unmatched junction bases numbered 15, after V lost 3 bases and J lost 2 bases. Per germline, CDR1 SGHNT and CDR2 YYREEE (reference sequence). The CDR3 bases are TGTGCCAGCAGCTCCGGGCACCTAGCGGGGGGTCCAAGACAAGAGACCCAGTACTTC. The encoded protein is CASSSGHLAGGPRQETQYF.

This clonotype was found many times. The chain links TRBV4-3 to TRBJ2-5, with 7 nucleotides matching TRBD1. V gave up 3 bases and J gave up 4 bases; unmatched junction bases: 8. The germline CDR1 and CDR2 sequences are LGHNA and YSLEER. This CDR3 is built from 15 residues. The CDR3 nucleotides are TGCGCCAGCAGCCAGGGGACAGAACCAGCAGAGACCCAGTACTTC. Protein: CASSQGTEPAETQYF.

The chain is built from TRBV6-1 and TRBJ1-2; no clear D. The ends were cut back, 8 bases at V and 4 bases at J, with 20 bases in the middle. CDR3 length equals 15 residues. Germline loops: CDR1 MNHNS, CDR2 SASEGT. CDR3 nucleotide sequence: TGTGCCAGCTTATGGTATTCTCAGGCCGGCTATGGCTACACCTTC. This sequence encodes CASLWYSQAGYGYTF.

This clonotype was seen at least ten times. The rearrangement links TRBV27 to TRBJ2-5, with 9 positions matching TRBD2. The CDR3 has 15 residues. With V trimmed by 0 bases and J by 5 bases, 4 bases remained unmatched. The germline V gene has CDR1 MNHEY and CDR2 SMNVEV (reference sequence). CDR3 DNA sequence: TGTGCCAGCAGTTTATCGGGACTAGCCAGGGAGACCCAGTACTTC. The encoded protein is CASSLSGLARETQYF.

This chain joins TRBV10-2 and TRBJ2-1; no clear D. The ends were cut back, 0 bases at V and 11 bases at J, with 11 bases in the middle. The V gene's germline CDR1 is WSHSY and CDR2 SAAADI. CDR3 length equals 13 residues. CDR3 sequence: CASSESSPLQQFF. The CDR3 DNA follows: TGCGCCAGCAGTGAGTCGAGTCCATTACAGCAGTTCTTC.

This clonotype was picked up a small number of times. V usage is TRBV7-8 and J usage is TRBJ2-7; D uncertain. Per germline, CDR1 SGHVS and CDR2 FQNEAQ. The CDR3 is made up of 14 amino acids. The V gene lost 4 bases and the J gene lost 1 base, with 11 bases spanning the gap. The CDR3 here is CASSYLDASYEQYF. CDR3 DNA sequence: TGTGCCAGCAGCTATCTTGACGCATCCTACGAGCAGTACTTC.

This clonotype appeared many times. The rearrangement joins TRBV12-3 or TRBV12-4 to TRBJ2-1; D is unresolved. The V gene lost 1 base and the J gene lost 5 bases, with 6 bases spanning the gap. This CDR3 comprises 13 residues. The CDR3 coding sequence is TGTGCCAGCAGTTTAGGCAAGAACAATGAGCAGTTCTTC. This encodes CASSLGKNNEQFF.

This clonotype occurred many times. The chain combines TRBV7-9 with TRBJ2-3, with D uncertain. Germline V gene lookup returns CDR1 SEHNR and CDR2 FQNEAQ (reference sequence). V was trimmed by 1 base and J by 6 bases, leaving 11 bases between them. This CDR3 spans 14 amino acids. The CDR3 sequence is CASSLVSPWDTQYF. The CDR3 DNA is TGTGCCAGCAGCTTAGTCAGTCCCTGGGATACGCAGTATTTT.

This clonotype was counted at least ten times. The gene calls are TRBV27 and TRBJ2-7, with 7 bases lining up with TRBD2. Germline CDR1 is MNHEY and CDR2 is SMNVEV (reference sequence). The length of the CDR3 is 15 residues. J gave up 2 bases and V 0 bases, and 4 bases lay outside the gene matches. This chain's CDR3 is CASSLSSSGTYEQYF. CDR3 bases: TGTGCCAGCAGTTTATCTTCTAGCGGCACCTACGAGCAGTACTTC.

The table lists this clonotype with many counts. V and J are TRBV6-2 or TRBV6-3 and TRBJ2-2; TRBD2 is a possible D gene (6 bases). Germline V gene data show CDR1 as MNHEY and CDR2 as SVGEGT. V was clipped by 5 bases and J by 0 bases, with 13 bases between them. The CDR3 is 16 residues long. CDR3: CASSGRLVSNTGELFF. The CDR3 DNA sequence: TGTGCCAGCAGTGGTCGACTAGTATCGAACACCGGGGAGCTGTTTTTT.

Ten or more counts support this clonotype. The chain carries TRBV2 and TRBJ2-7, with D perhaps matching TRBD1 or TRBD2 (5 bases each). The length of the CDR3 is 14 residues. Trimming removed 4 bases at V and 0 bases at J, with 10 bases between. CDR1 is SNHLY, CDR2 FYNNEI, per germline. The CDR3 is CASSGDRLSYEQYF. CDR3 sequence (DNA): TGTGCCAGCAGTGGGGACCGACTCTCCTACGAGCAGTACTTC.

This clonotype was seen many times. The chain couples TRBV5-5 to TRBJ2-5, with 9 bases fitting TRBD2. CDR1 and CDR2 (germline): SGHKS, YYEKEE (reference sequence). V shed 0 bases, J shed 1 base, and the junction held 13 bases outside the gene matches. This CDR3 is built from 19 residues. The CDR3 spells CASSLVVSRTSEIQETQYF. The CDR3 nucleotides read TGTGCCAGCAGCTTGGTTGTTTCCCGGACTAGCGAGATCCAAGAGACCCAGTACTTC.

About this clonotype: With a much larger clone just one base away, this may be a read error. In DNA, the CDR3 is TGCGCCAGCGGCTTCTCCTCCCTAGCCCCGGGACCTCAGCAGTACTTC. Encoded protein: CASGFSSLAPGPQQYF. This rearrangement joins TRBV5-1 to TRBJ2-7, with D perhaps given as TRBD1 or TRBD2 (5 bases each). The germline V gene has CDR1 SGHRS and CDR2 YFSETQ. The CDR3 is made up of 16 amino acids.

The V call is TRBV6-2 or TRBV6-3, the J call TRBJ1-2; tentative D call: TRBD1 (6 bases). CDR3 length equals 14 residues. From germline, CDR1 is MNHEY and CDR2 SVGEGT. Trimming cost V 6 bases and J 0 bases, with 11 bases left between them. The CDR3 sequence is CASRPRGSNYGYTF. The DNA of the CDR3 is TGTGCCAGCAGACCGAGGGGGTCTAACTATGGCTACACCTTC.

This clonotype was detected many times. The chain joins TRBV15 to TRBJ2-7, with no clear D. Germline CDR1 LNHNV, CDR2 YYDKDF (reference sequence). V lost 4 bases, J lost 3 bases, and 13 bases lay in between. The CDR3 runs to 14 residues. The chain's CDR3 is CATSTTGRYYEQYF. CDR3 sequence (DNA): TGTGCCACCAGCACAACGGGCAGGTACTACGAGCAGTACTTC.

The V call is TRBV6-2 or TRBV6-3, the J call TRBJ2-7, with D perhaps TRBD1 (5 bases). This CDR3 region has 14 residues. CDR1 and CDR2 (germline): MNHEY, SVGEGT. Trimming shortened V by 8 bases and J by 3 bases, and 17 bases separated the two germline ends. The CDR3 DNA reads TGTGCCAGCTCCCCGTTTGACAGAAACTACGAGCAGTACTTC. Protein sequence: CASSPFDRNYEQYF.

This clonotype was picked up many times. The chain uses TRBV2 and TRBJ2-7; D remains unclear. Germline V gene sequence: CDR1 SNHLY, CDR2 FYNNEI. The V and J ends lost 7 bases and 0 bases respectively, with 10 bases between them. This CDR3 has 13 residues. The CDR3 is CASKGTPSYEQYF. CDR3 nucleotide sequence: TGTGCCAGCAAGGGAACCCCCTCCTACGAGCAGTACTTC.

This clonotype has a count of ten or more. As DNA, the CDR3 is TGTGCCAGCAGTTGGGCGTACGAGCAGTACTTC. Translated, it gives CASSWAYEQYF. V gene TRBV12-3 or TRBV12-4 combines with J gene TRBJ2-7; no definite D call. The CDR3 has 11 residues. Trimming removed 4 bases at V and 4 bases at J, with 5 bases between.

This clonotype showed up many times. The chain joins TRBV5-6 to TRBJ2-1; TRBD2 aligns across 7 bases. The germline V gene has CDR1 SGHDT and CDR2 YYEEEE. V dropped 2 bases and J dropped 9; count of bases not matched to a gene: 8. There are 14 residues in the CDR3. The DNA for the CDR3 is TGTGCCAGCAGCTTCAGCTGGGGGACTACTGAGCAGTTCTTC. It yields the protein CASSFSWGTTEQFF.

This clonotype was recorded at least ten times. The chain recombines TRBV7-9 with TRBJ1-2; D may be TRBD1 (6 bases). The CDR3 loop spans 14 amino acids. Trimming took off 3 bases at V and 2 bases at J, with 10 bases between the two ends. Germline loops: CDR1 SEHNR, CDR2 FQNEAQ (reference sequence). CDR3 coding DNA: TGTGCCAGCAGCTTCCACAGGGACAACTATGGCTACACCTTC. Its translation: CASSFHRDNYGYTF.

This clonotype was recorded at least ten times. The rearrangement uses TRBV25-1 and TRBJ2-4; 7 positions match TRBD1. The CDR3 covers 16 residues. The germline V gene encodes CDR1 MGHDK and CDR2 SYGVNS. With 3 bases clipped from V and 0 bases from J, the junction kept 5 bases outside the gene matches. The CDR3 is CASSETGSLAKNIQYF. The CDR3 DNA reads TGTGCCAGCAGTGAGACAGGGAGCTTAGCCAAAAACATTCAGTACTTC.

This clonotype showed up just a few times. This chain links TRBV27 with TRBJ1-4; D uncertain. From germline, CDR1 is MNHEY and CDR2 SMNVEV (reference sequence). Deletions cut 5 bases from V and 5 bases from J, with 12 bases between. The CDR3 covers 14 residues. The CDR3 region is CASSPDSWNEKLFF. The CDR3 nucleotides read TGTGCCAGCAGTCCGGACTCTTGGAATGAAAAACTGTTTTTT.